This T cell receptor beta chain is drawn from a study of blood T cell repertoires in COVID-19. The germline gives CDR1 LNHNV, CDR2 YYDKDF (reference sequence). The V gene lost 1 base and the J gene lost 5 bases, with 15 bases spanning the gap. This CDR3 has 16 amino acids. Methods used by the authors: The assay estimated nucleated cells by amplifying reference gene primers. Assay used: immunoSEQ multiplex PCR; TCRdb lists only in-frame clones, some missing. V, J and clone size reflect that table, while D and trimming were determined from the DNA. The sample holds a few hundred thousand clones; approximately 90% are singletons and the top ten take 0.95% to 1%.

The sequencing input was peripheral blood. The sequence came from a woman aged 35 to 49 who had recovered from COVID-19. The J gene is TRBJ2-1, the V gene TRBV15; possibly TRBD2 for D (6 bases). The CDR3 DNA reads TGTGCCACCAGCAGAGCCCGGGAGTGGGGCCACAATGAGCAGTTCTTC. Translation: CATSRAREWGHNEQFF.